Below, 22 T cell receptor beta chains from the same sample are listed, as sequenced in a study of OX40 agonist ivuxolimab in advanced cancers. TCRdb's copy holds only in-frame clones and misses some; the assay was immunoSEQ multiplex PCR. Seen here are roughly 68,000 clones, around 84% observed once, and the top ten hold around 1.5%. Specimen: CD4+ or CD8+ T cells sorted from blood, collected in a trial of the OX40 agonist ivuxolimab. The source is an adult with an advanced solid tumor such as melanoma, head and neck, liver or kidney cancer.

This clone was seen a handful of times. This chain connects TRBV2 to TRBJ1-4; maybe TRBD1 (6 bases). The CDR3 is made up of 15 amino acids. Germline V gives CDR1 SNHLY, CDR2 FYNNEI. Trimming pared 4 bases from V and 0 bases from J, leaving 9 bases between. The CDR3 DNA reads TGTGCCAGCAGTGGGCGACAGGCAACTAATGAAAAACTGTTTTTT. This codes for CASSGRQATNEKLFF.

This clone is medium-sized by share. The CDR3 is CASNVDGYGYTF. The CDR3 DNA is TGTGCCAGCAATGTTGACGGTTATGGCTACACCTTC. The chain employs TRBV2 and TRBJ1-2; D remains ambiguous. This CDR3 is built from 12 residues. The V gene's germline CDR1 is SNHLY and CDR2 FYNNEI. Deletions cut 7 bases from V and 5 bases from J, with 11 bases between.

The V gene is TRBV7-9, the J gene TRBJ2-7; the D is unclear. The germline CDR1 and CDR2 sequences are SEHNR and FQNEAQ (reference sequence). CDR3 size: 11 residues. V shed 3 bases and J shed 7 bases, with 7 bases lying between them. This CDR3 reads CASSLSWEQYF. As DNA, the CDR3 is TGTGCCAGCAGCTTGTCTTGGGAGCAGTACTTC.

The chain is built from TRBV10-3 and TRBJ2-1, with a weak D call TRBD2 (6 bases). Germline assignment: CDR1 ENHRY and CDR2 SYGVKD. This CDR3 region has 14 residues. The V gene lost 5 bases and the J gene lost 2 bases, with 10 bases spanning the gap. CDR3 coding DNA: TGTGCCATCAGTATTAGCGGAGCCTACAATGAGCAGTTCTTC. This gives the protein CAISISGAYNEQFF.

The CDR3 loop reads CASSLLGGRANTGELFF. CDR3 nucleotides: TGTGCCAGCAGCCTTTTGGGGGGACGAGCGAACACCGGGGAGCTGTTTTTT. V usage is TRBV28 and J usage is TRBJ2-2; possible D gene TRBD2, 6 bases. This CDR3 contains 17 residues. The V gene lost 6 bases and the J gene lost 0 bases, with 17 bases spanning the gap. The germline CDR1 and CDR2 sequences are MDHEN and SYDVKM.

The chain joins TRBV30 to TRBJ2-7; D is possibly TRBD2 (6 bases). Germline CDR1 and CDR2: GTSNPN and SVGIG (reference sequence). The ends were cut back, 6 bases at V and 6 bases at J, with 21 bases in the middle. The CDR3 has 14 residues. The CDR3: CACSPGLPLFEQYF. The CDR3 nucleotides are TGTGCCTGCAGTCCGGGACTCCCTCTGTTCGAGCAGTACTTC.

V is TRBV7-9 and J is TRBJ2-1; TRBD1 agrees at 8 bases. Germline V lookup: CDR1 SEHNR, CDR2 FQNEAQ (reference sequence). There are 11 residues in the CDR3. J lost 8 bases, V lost 8 bases, and 2 bases had no gene match. CDR3 in DNA: TGTGCCAGCGACAGGGGTGATGAGCAGTTCTTC. It translates to CASDRGDEQFF.

This clone has just one count. The rearrangement uses TRBV28 and TRBJ2-7, with D tentatively TRBD2 (7 bases). V was cut by 5 bases and J by 1 base, with 15 bases left in between. Germline lookup yields CDR1 MDHEN and CDR2 SYDVKM. There are 15 residues in the CDR3. The CDR3 DNA sequence: TGTGCCAGCAGTAGGGGGGGGAGGTGGTCCTACGAGCAGTACTTC. It encodes CASSRGGRWSYEQYF.

The chain carries TRBV28 and TRBJ1-1; D is unclear. Germline V gene data show CDR1 as MDHEN and CDR2 as SYDVKM. This CDR3 spans 14 amino acids. V lost 0 bases and J 0 bases, leaving 5 bases between the germline ends. CDR3 nucleotides: TGTGCCAGCAGTTTATGGGTCCTGAACACTGAAGCTTTCTTT. This translates into CASSLWVLNTEAFF. The variable domain in full, completed from reference TRBV28 and TRBJ1-1, reads DVKVTQSSRYLVKRTGEKVFLECVQDMDHENMFWYRQDPGLGLRLIYFSYDVKMKEKGDIPEGYSVSREKKERFSLILESASTNQTSMYLCASSLWVLNTEAFFGQGTRLTVV.

This clone was observed once. The chain carries TRBV5-1 and TRBJ2-5; no clear D. This CDR3 has 14 amino acids. The V end was cut by 1 base, the J end by 5 bases, with 12 bases between. CDR1 and CDR2 from the germline V gene are SGHRS and YFSETQ. This CDR3 reads CASSLPPDRETQYF. As DNA, the CDR3 is TGCGCCAGCAGCTTGCCCCCCGATAGGGAGACCCAGTACTTC. Filled out from reference TRBV5-1 and TRBJ2-5, the complete variable domain reads KAGVTQTPRYLIKTRGQQVTLSCSPISGHRSVSWYQQTPGQGLQFLFEYFSETQRNKGNFPGRFSGRQFSNSRSEMNVSTLELGDSALYLCASSLPPDRETQYFGPGTRLLVL.

CDR3 sequence: CASSKGGSGAPYEQYF. DNA of the CDR3: TGTGCCAGCAGTAAGGGGGGCAGCGGGGCCCCCTACGAGCAGTACTTC. The chain carries TRBV27 and TRBJ2-7, with D perhaps TRBD2 (7 bases). CDR3 length: 16 amino acids. CDR1 and CDR2 (germline): MNHEY, SMNVEV (reference sequence). V was clipped by 5 bases and J by 2 bases, with 19 bases between them.

The CDR3 is CASSLGLAGEADTQYF. The CDR3 coding sequence is TGTGCCAGCAGCTTGGGACTAGCGGGAGAAGCAGATACGCAGTATTTT. The chain links TRBV7-2 to TRBJ2-3, with 14 bases that match TRBD2. CDR3 size: 16 residues. Germline loops: CDR1 SGHTA, CDR2 FQGNSA. V dropped 3 bases and J dropped 4; count of bases not matched to a gene: 3.

About this clone: The junction departs from germline at one end; a sequencing error may be responsible. Written as DNA, the CDR3 is TGTGCCAGCAGCCTTTCCCCCGGGACAGGGGGACCCGTCTTC. Encoded protein: CASSLSPGTGGPVF. V and J are TRBV6-5 and TRBJ2-7; 11 nucleotides align to TRBD1. The germline CDR1 and CDR2 sequences are MNHEY and SVGAGI. This CDR3 comprises 14 residues.

This clone was seen once. The DNA for the CDR3 is TGTGCCAGCAGCCCGACGGGAACAGATACGCAGTATTTT. Amino acids: CASSPTGTDTQYF. This sequence joins TRBV5-6 and TRBJ2-3; possibly TRBD2 for D (5 bases). The CDR3 loop spans 13 amino acids. From germline, CDR1 is SGHDT and CDR2 YYEEEE. Trimming cost V 4 bases and J 3 bases, with 9 bases left between them.

The chain is built from TRBV4-1 and TRBJ1-6, with 7 bases aligning to TRBD1. Unmatched junction bases numbered 13, after V lost 0 bases and J lost 5 bases. In germline, CDR1 is MGHRA, CDR2 YSYEKL. The CDR3 sequence is 19 residues long. CDR3 loop: CASSQETVGAQGHNSPLHF. The CDR3 coding sequence is TGCGCCAGCAGCCAAGAGACTGTGGGCGCACAGGGGCATAATTCACCCCTCCACTTT.

This chain joins TRBV28 and TRBJ1-5, with D uncertain. V was pared by 10 bases and J by 6 bases, with 10 bases between. This CDR3 spans 11 amino acids. Germline V gene data show CDR1 as MDHEN and CDR2 as SYDVKM. CDR3 sequence: CATSRGQPQHF. The CDR3 coding sequence is TGTGCCACCTCCCGGGGTCAGCCCCAGCATTTT.

The rearrangement uses TRBV20-1 and TRBJ2-5, with D uncertain. Germline loops: CDR1 DFQATT, CDR2 SNEGSKA (reference sequence). V lost 3 bases to trimming and J lost 1 base, with 3 bases between them. The CDR3 contains 11 residues. CDR3 in DNA: TGCAGTGCTAGCGGCCAAGAGACCCAGTACTTC. This translates into CSASGQETQYF.

A word on this clone: The same CDR3 arises from other DNA sequences in this sample as well. This chain joins TRBV18 and TRBJ2-5; D might be TRBD1 (5 bases). This CDR3 is built from 13 residues. Germline CDR1 KGHSH, CDR2 LQKENI. V lost 4 bases, J lost 2 bases, and 8 bases lay in between. The CDR3 DNA reads TGTGCCAGCTCACGGGCAGGGCAAGAGACCCAGTACTTC. Encoded protein: CASSRAGQETQYF.

V is TRBV5-4 and J is TRBJ2-5, with a possible D match to TRBD2 (6 bases). The CDR3 length is 14 residues. The V gene's germline CDR1 is SGHNT and CDR2 YYREEE (reference sequence). The germline V and J ends were trimmed by 4 bases and 5 bases, with 15 bases remaining between them. The CDR3 DNA is TGTGCCAGCAGCCTGGAGGGTACTGCCGAGACCCAGTACTTC. It is translated as CASSLEGTAETQYF.

J is TRBJ2-7 and V is TRBV23-1; TRBD1 matches at 7 bases. TRBV23-1 is classed as an ORF, of uncertain function. Trimming at V came to 5 bases and at J to 3 bases, leaving 10 bases not matched to a gene. This CDR3 is 15 amino acids long. CDR3: CASSMNQTGCYEQYF. The CDR3 DNA reads as TGCGCCAGCAGTATGAACCAGACAGGGTGCTACGAGCAGTACTTC.

The chain is built from TRBV6-6 and TRBJ2-7; TRBD2 might be the D (5 bases). Germline V gene data show CDR1 as MNHNY and CDR2 as SVGAGI (reference sequence). V lost 5 bases and J 2 bases, leaving 19 bases between the germline ends. The CDR3 consists of 16 residues. CDR3 protein: CASSHLVSSGTYEQYF. For the CDR3, the DNA is TGTGCCAGCAGTCATCTCGTTTCGAGCGGAACCTACGAGCAGTACTTC.

The V and J genes are TRBV19 and TRBJ2-1, with 8 bases that match TRBD2. V was clipped by 5 bases and J by 8 bases; unmatched bases: 11. The germline CDR1 and CDR2 sequences are LNHDA and SQIVND (reference sequence). The CDR3 length is 15 residues. CDR3 coding DNA: TGTGCCAGTAGTCCGGGGACTAGTCTCTTCGATGAGCAGTTCTTC. Protein product: CASSPGTSLFDEQFF.